This TCR beta chain was sequenced in a study of blood T cell repertoires in COVID-19. Study-wide context: Samples taken during acute and convalescent COVID-19 were collected in the United States, Italy and Spain. Nucleic acid was either cDNA or gDNA, and it came from T cells, B-cell-depleted T cells, or PBMCs.

Under the authors' procedure: Estimated nucleated cell counts came from reference gene primer amplification. Sequencing was performed with immunoSEQ multiplex PCR; in TCRdb, only in-frame clones are kept and a portion is missing. The V and J calls and clone size are taken from that table; D and trimming were inferred from the DNA. The table includes 95,000 to 150,000 clones, roughly 80% detected once. This CDR3 has 13 residues. Germline CDR1 LNHDA, CDR2 SQIVND (reference sequence). Trimming shortened V by 9 bases and J by 7 bases, and 18 bases separated the two germline ends. The sequenced sample consisted of peripheral blood. The chain carries TRBV19 and TRBJ1-1, with a weak D call TRBD1 (6 bases). This clonotype was sampled from a man aged 55-75 years with acute or convalescent COVID-19. In DNA form, the CDR3 reads TGTGCCAGCTCTAGAGAGGGGGTCAGTGAAGCTTTCTTT. This gives the protein CASSREGVSEAFF.